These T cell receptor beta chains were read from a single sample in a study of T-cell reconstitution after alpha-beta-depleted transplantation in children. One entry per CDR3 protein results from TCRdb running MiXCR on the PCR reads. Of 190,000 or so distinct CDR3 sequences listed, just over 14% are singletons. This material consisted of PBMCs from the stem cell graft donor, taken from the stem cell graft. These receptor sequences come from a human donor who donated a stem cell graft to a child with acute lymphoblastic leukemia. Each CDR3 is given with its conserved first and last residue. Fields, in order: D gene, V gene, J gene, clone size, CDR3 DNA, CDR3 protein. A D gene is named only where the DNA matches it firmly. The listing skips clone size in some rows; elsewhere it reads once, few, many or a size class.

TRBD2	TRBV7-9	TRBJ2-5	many	TGTGCCAGCAGCTTTGGTAGCGGGAGGGCCTGGGAGACCCAGTACTTC	CASSFGSGRAWETQYF
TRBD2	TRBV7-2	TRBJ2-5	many	TGTGCCAGCAGCACACTAGCGGACGAAGAGACCCAGTACTTC	CASSTLADEETQYF
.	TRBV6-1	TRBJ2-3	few	TGTGCCAGCAGTCAGACGCGGTCAGATACGCAGTATTTT	CASSQTRSDTQYF
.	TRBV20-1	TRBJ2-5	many	TGCAGTGCTAGGATCAGACCGCCCCAAGAGACCCAGTACTTC	CSARIRPPQETQYF
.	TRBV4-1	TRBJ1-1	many	TGCGCCAGCAGCCAGGCCCCCAGGGCACACTCAATGAACACTGAAGCTTTCTTT	CASSQAPRAHSMNTEAFF
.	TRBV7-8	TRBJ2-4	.	TGTGCCAGCAGCTTAATCGTCCGGGGACAAGCCAAAAACATTCAGTACTTC	CASSLIVRGQAKNIQYF
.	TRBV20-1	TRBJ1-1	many	TGCAGTGCTCAGAGGACAGACCTGAACACTGAAGCTTTCTTT	CSAQRTDLNTEAFF
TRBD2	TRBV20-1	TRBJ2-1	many	TGCAGTGCTAGGGCCCTAGCGGGACGGAATGAGCAGTTCTTC	CSARALAGRNEQFF
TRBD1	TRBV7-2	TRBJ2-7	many	TGTGCCAGCAGCCCGACAGGGGGGACTAACGAGCAGTACTTC	CASSPTGGTNEQYF
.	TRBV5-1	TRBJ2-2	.	TGCGCCAGCAGCTTGTTACAAAACACCGGGGAGCTGTTTTTT	CASSLLQNTGELFF
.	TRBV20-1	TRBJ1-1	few	TGCAGTGGGGGCCGTTTAGAATGGAACACTGAAGCTTTCTTT	CSGGRLEWNTEAFF
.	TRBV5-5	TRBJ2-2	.	TGTGCCAGCAGCTTGTCGCTCGTCTCCGGGGAGCTGTTTTTT	CASSLSLVSGELFF
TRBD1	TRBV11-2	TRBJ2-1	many	TGTGCCAGCAGCTTAGCAGGGGGTATGTACAATGAGCAGTTCTTC	CASSLAGGMYNEQFF
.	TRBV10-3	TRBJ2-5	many	TGTGCCATCAGTGAGTCTGGGGGGCAAGAGACCCAGTACTTC	CAISESGGQETQYF
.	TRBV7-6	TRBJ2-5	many	TGTGCCAGCAGCTTATCTAGAAAAGAGACCCAGTACTTC	CASSLSRKETQYF
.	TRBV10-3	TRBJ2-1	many	TGTGCCATCAGTGTAGGGGGGAGTGGGTCCTACAATGAGCAGTTCTTC	CAISVGGSGSYNEQFF
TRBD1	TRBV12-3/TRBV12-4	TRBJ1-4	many	TGTGCCAGCAGTTTTAAGGACAGGGACGAAAAACTGTTTTTT	CASSFKDRDEKLFF
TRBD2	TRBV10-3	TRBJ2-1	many	TGTGCCATCAGTGAGTCGACTCGGACTAGCGGGAGGGCCAGGTATGAGCAGTTCTTC	CAISESTRTSGRARYEQFF
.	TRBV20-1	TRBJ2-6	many	TGCAGTGCTAGAGAACAGCCCTCTGGGGCCAACGTCCTGACTTTC	CSAREQPSGANVLTF
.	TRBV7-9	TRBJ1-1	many	TGTGCCAGCAGCCAGAGTACAGGGACGGCGAACACTGAAGCTTTCTTT	CASSQSTGTANTEAFF
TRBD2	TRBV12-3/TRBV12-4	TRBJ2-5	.	TGTGCCAGCAGTCTCGGACTAGCGGGAGGAGGGGAGACCCAGTACTTC	CASSLGLAGGGETQYF
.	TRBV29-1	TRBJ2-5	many	TGCAGCGTCCCCCAGAAGGGTGGAGCGAAAGAGACCCAGTACTTC	CSVPQKGGAKETQYF
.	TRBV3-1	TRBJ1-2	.	TGTGCCAGCAGAAGCAGGGATGGCTACACCTTC	CASRSRDGYTF
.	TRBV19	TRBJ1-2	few	TGTGCCAGTAGTCCGTCGGGACGCTTTAACGATGGCTACACCTTC	CASSPSGRFNDGYTF
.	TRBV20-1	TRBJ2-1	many	TGCAGTGCTAGAGTTCCAACCCGGTACAATGAGCAGTTCTTC	CSARVPTRYNEQFF
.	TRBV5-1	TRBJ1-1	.	TGCGCCAGCAGCTCGACGGGGTGGGCGCGCAGCACTGAAGCTTTCTTT	CASSSTGWARSTEAFF